This T cell receptor beta chain was sequenced for a study of T cell changes during pregnancy in multiple sclerosis. Profiling relied on immunoSEQ multiplex PCR, and the TCRdb table lists in-frame clones only, not all of them. Altogether about 64,000 clones are present, about 96% being singletons, with the ten largest covering roughly 2.5%. V was cut by 3 bases and J by 4 bases, with 10 bases left in between. The CDR3 has 13 amino acids. Germline CDR1 reads SEHNR; CDR2 reads FQNEAQ (reference sequence). The chain links TRBV7-9 to TRBJ2-7; D perhaps matches TRBD2 (5 bases). The sequencing here drew on CD8+ T cells from peripheral blood mononuclear cells, taken after pregnancy. The TCR was taken from a female donor with multiple sclerosis, enrolled in a pregnancy study. This chain's CDR3 is CASSLGRGYEQYF. CDR3 nucleotides: TGTGCCAGCAGCTTGGGCCGAGGGTACGAGCAGTACTTC.